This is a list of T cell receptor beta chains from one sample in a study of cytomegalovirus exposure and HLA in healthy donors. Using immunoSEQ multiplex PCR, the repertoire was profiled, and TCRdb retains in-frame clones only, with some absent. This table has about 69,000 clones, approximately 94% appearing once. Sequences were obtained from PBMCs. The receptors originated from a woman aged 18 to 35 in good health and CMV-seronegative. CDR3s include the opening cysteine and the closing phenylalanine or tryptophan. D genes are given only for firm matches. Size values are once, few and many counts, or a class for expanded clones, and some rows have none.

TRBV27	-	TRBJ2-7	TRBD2	TGTGCCAGCAGTCCCTTTCGGGGGGCCTACGAGCAGTACTTC	CASSPFRGAYEQYF
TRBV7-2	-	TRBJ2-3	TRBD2	TGTGCCAGCAGCCGCGGGGGGGCCGCAGATACGCAGTATTTT	CASSRGGAADTQYF
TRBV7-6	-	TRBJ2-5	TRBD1	TGTGCCAGCAGCTTAGAAGGTAAGGGGGCCGGGGAGACCCAGTACTTC	CASSLEGKGAGETQYF
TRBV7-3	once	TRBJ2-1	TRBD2	TGTGCCAGCAGCTTAACGACGACTAGCGAGCAGTTCTTC	CASSLTTTSEQFF
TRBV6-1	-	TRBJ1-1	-	TGTGCCAGCAGTGAAGCCCCGAGGATGAACACTGAAGCTTTCTTT	CASSEAPRMNTEAFF
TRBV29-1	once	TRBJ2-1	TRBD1	TGCAGCGTTTATGGGGACAGGGGAAGGGGGGAGCAGTTCTTC	CSVYGDRGRGEQFF
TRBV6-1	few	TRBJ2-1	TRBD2	TGTGCCAGCAGCGATACTAGCGGGGGCCCCAATGAGCAGTTCTTC	CASSDTSGGPNEQFF
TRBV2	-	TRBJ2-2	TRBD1	TGTGCCAGCACCGACAGGGTGGGCACCGGGGAGCTGTTTTTT	CASTDRVGTGELFF
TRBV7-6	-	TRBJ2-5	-	TGTGCCAGCAGCCCGACCCGGACTGTACAAGAGACCCAGTACTTC	CASSPTRTVQETQYF
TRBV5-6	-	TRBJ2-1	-	TGTGCCAGCAGCCCGTTCCCCGGGACAATGTACAATGAGCAGTTCTTC	CASSPFPGTMYNEQFF
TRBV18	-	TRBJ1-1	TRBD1	TGTGCCAGCTCCCTTACAGGGGTGAACACTGAAGCTTTCTTT	CASSLTGVNTEAFF
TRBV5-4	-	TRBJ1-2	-	TGTGCCAGCAGCTTCCGGGAGGATGGCTACACCTTC	CASSFREDGYTF
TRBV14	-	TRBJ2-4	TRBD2	TGTGCCAGCAGCCAGCTATCTAGCGGAGGAGACATTCAGTACTTC	CASSQLSSGGDIQYF
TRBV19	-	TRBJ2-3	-	TGTGCCAGTAGTATAGGGGGGCCCCCAGATACGCAGTATTTT	CASSIGGPPDTQYF
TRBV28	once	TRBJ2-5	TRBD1	TGTGCCAGCAGTTTCGGGGACAGACAAGAGACCCAGTACTTC	CASSFGDRQETQYF
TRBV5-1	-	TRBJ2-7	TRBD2	TGCGCCAGCAGCCCGGGGCTAGCGGGGTCCTGGAACTCCTACGAGCAGTACTTC	CASSPGLAGSWNSYEQYF
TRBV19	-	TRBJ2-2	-	TGTGCCAGTACGCAGGTGAACACCGGGGAGCTGTTTTTT	CASTQVNTGELFF
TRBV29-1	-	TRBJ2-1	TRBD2	TGCAGCGTTGAGCGGGAGATCTCCTACAATGAGCAGTTCTTC	CSVEREISYNEQFF
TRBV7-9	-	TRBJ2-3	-	TGTGCCAGCAGCACCCCGACGGCCGCGGGCACTAGCACAGATACGCAGTATTTT	CASSTPTAAGTSTDTQYF